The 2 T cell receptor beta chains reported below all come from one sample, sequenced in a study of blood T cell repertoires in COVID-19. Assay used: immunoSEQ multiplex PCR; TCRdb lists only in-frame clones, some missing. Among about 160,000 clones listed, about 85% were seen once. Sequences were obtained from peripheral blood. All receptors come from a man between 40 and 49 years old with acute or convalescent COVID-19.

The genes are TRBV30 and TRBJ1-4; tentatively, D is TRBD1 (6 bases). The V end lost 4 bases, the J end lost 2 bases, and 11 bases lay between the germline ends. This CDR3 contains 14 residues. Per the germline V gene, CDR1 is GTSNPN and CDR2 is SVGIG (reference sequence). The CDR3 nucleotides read TGTGCCTGGACTACAGGGTTTACTAATGAAAAACTGTTTTTT. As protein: CAWTTGFTNEKLFF.

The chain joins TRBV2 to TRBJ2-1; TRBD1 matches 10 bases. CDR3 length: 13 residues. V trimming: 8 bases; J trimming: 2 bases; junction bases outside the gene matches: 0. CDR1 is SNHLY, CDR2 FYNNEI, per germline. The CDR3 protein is CASGQGAYNEQFF. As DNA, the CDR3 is TGTGCCAGCGGACAGGGGGCCTACAATGAGCAGTTCTTC. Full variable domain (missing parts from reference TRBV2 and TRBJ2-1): EPEVTQTPSHQVTQMGQEVILRCVPISNHLYFYWYRQILGQKVEFLVSFYNNEISEKSEIFDDQFSVERPDGSNFTLKIRSTKLEDSAMYFCASGQGAYNEQFFGPGTRLTVL.